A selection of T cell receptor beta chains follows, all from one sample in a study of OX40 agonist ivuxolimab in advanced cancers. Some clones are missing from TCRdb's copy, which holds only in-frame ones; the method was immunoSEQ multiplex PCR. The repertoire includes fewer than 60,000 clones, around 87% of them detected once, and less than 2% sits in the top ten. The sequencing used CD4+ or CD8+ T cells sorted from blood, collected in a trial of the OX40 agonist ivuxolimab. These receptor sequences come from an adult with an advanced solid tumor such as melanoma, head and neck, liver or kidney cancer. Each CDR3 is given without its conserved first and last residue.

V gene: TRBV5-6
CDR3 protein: ASSHRDGEETQY

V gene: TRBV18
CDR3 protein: ASSPQGESDTQY

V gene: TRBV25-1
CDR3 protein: ASSNAGGVVDEQF

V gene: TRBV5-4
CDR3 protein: ASRRTSGSHEQY

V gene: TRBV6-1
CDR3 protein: ASSVLTLAGTGELF

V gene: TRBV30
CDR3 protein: AWRRYGENEKLF

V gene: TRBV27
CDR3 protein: ASTRRDRLITGELF

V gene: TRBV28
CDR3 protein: ASSPGLQTGELF

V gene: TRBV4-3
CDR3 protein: ASSQVAGVETQY

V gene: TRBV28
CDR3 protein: ASMARVLSKLF

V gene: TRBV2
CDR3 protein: ASSEGRVYNEQF

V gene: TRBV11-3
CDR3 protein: ASSFIAGVDRVGNYGYT

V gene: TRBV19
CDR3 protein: AGGQGADQPQH

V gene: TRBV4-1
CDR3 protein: ASSQIGGKGGGVYNEQF

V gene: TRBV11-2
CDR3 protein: ASSPRDTRQAF

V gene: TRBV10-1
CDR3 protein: ARNRGTRTSPLH

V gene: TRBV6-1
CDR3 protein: ASRVTGGGQPQH

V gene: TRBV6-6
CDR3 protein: ASQEIFTDTQY

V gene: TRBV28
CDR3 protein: ASSLLLTGEETQY

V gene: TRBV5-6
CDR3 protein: ASSEIVRKVNYGYT

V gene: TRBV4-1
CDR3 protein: ASSQADERGYT

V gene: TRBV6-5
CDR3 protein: ASRYGPGEPQH

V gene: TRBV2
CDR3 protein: ASSLTGLGEKLF

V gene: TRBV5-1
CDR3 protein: ASSEDRWGYSTDTQY

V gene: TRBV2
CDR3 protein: ASRLATYEQY

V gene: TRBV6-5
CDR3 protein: ASSSIPQGGYT

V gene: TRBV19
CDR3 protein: ASSRTGTSGGNYNEQF

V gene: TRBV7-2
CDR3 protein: ASSLGRQVTEAF

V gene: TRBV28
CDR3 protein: ASSLLGRSTGELF

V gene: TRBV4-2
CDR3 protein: ASSQEAGSNYGYT

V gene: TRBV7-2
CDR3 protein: ASSLGWGGRNIQY

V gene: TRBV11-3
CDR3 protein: ASSFQGAYNEQF

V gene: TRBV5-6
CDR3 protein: ASSFFGDRGRKAGELF

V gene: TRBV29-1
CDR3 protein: SVESGASKNIQY

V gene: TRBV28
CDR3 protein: ASTGQLGAAALRDTQY

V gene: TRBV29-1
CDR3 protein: SVLFSGTSNEQY

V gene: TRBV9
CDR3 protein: ASSARTAMNTEAF

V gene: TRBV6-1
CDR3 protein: ASSERGRGEKLF

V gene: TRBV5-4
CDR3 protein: ASSTDRNYGYT

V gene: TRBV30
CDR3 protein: AWRAGYNSPLH

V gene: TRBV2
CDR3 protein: ASRDTGNTIY

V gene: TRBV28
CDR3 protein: ASRGGGGNQPQH

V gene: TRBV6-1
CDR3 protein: ASSGGTGELF

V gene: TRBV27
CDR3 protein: ASSPGPTELYQPQH